Listed here are 30 T cell receptor beta chains from one sample, sequenced in a study of PD-1 blockade in classical Hodgkin lymphoma. The sample's time point: newly diagnosed, previously untreated cHL patient sample. Thawed PBMCs underwent magnetic negative selection to yield purified CD4+ T cells. Clones were read by immunoSEQ multiplex PCR, and TCRdb kept only the in-frame ones, dropping some. This repertoire shows 30,000 to 40,000 clones, roughly 91% found once; its top ten account for under 0.25%. Sequencing was done on a sample of CD4+ T cells from blood. The receptors were gathered from a human donor with classical Hodgkin lymphoma.

The chain has TRBV11-2 and TRBJ2-7; 12 bases align to TRBD2. J was trimmed by 4 bases and V by 5 bases; bases with no gene match: 9. There are 16 residues in the CDR3. Germline V gene lookup returns CDR1 SGHAT and CDR2 FQNNGV. CDR3 region: CASSIRLAGVLYEQYF. DNA of the CDR3: TGTGCCAGCAGCATACGACTAGCGGGGGTTCTATACGAGCAGTACTTC.

The chain combines TRBV9 with TRBJ1-5; no clear D. V shed 0 bases and J shed 6 bases, with 13 bases lying between them. Germline CDR1 reads SGDLS; CDR2 reads YYNGEE. The CDR3 is 15 amino acids. Written as DNA, the CDR3 is TGTGCCAGCAGCGTAGGGTCCGTGGTCGGTCAGCCCCAGCATTTT. Translation gives CASSVGSVVGQPQHF.

The CDR3 DNA sequence: TGTGCCAGCAGCAGCACAGATACGCAGTATTTT. Translation: CASSSTDTQYF. The V gene is TRBV11-2, the J gene TRBJ2-3; D call uncertain. The germline V gene encodes CDR1 SGHAT and CDR2 FQNNGV. Deletions cut 5 bases from V and 0 bases from J, with 0 bases between. The CDR3 totals 11 residues.

This chain joins TRBV27 and TRBJ1-3; D is undetermined. CDR1 is MNHEY, CDR2 SMNVEV, per germline (reference sequence). The length of the CDR3 is 14 residues. V was trimmed by 4 bases and J by 0 bases, leaving 7 bases between them. CDR3 sequence reads: CASSSGSSGNTIYF. In DNA, the CDR3 is TGTGCCAGCAGTTCAGGTTCCTCTGGAAACACCATATATTTT.

V usage is TRBV15 and J usage is TRBJ1-1; D gene unclear. V was clipped by 2 bases and J by 1 base, with 8 bases between them. The length of the CDR3 is 14 residues. In germline, CDR1 is LNHNV, CDR2 YYDKDF (reference sequence). CDR3 loop: CATSRSRQNTEAFF. CDR3 DNA: TGTGCCACCAGCAGATCACGGCAGAACACTGAAGCTTTCTTT.

This clone was recorded once. The chain links TRBV2 to TRBJ2-2; perhaps TRBD2 as D (6 bases). Germline assignment: CDR1 SNHLY and CDR2 FYNNEI. The CDR3 totals 14 residues. The V and J ends lost 7 bases and 5 bases respectively, with 14 bases between them. CDR3 sequence reads: CASTQRGYTGELFF. The CDR3 DNA is TGTGCCAGCACTCAACGGGGGTATACCGGGGAGCTGTTTTTT.

The gene calls are TRBV7-2 and TRBJ1-2, with a weak D call TRBD1 (5 bases). This CDR3 is 15 amino acids long. CDR1 SGHTA and CDR2 FQGNSA come from the germline V gene. V lost 3 bases, J lost 7 bases, and 18 bases lay in between. CDR3 amino acids: CASSFGRGPYGGYTF. DNA of the CDR3: TGTGCCAGCAGCTTCGGTAGGGGCCCTTACGGTGGCTACACCTTC.

The chain recombines TRBV9 with TRBJ2-1, with D perhaps TRBD1 (5 bases). The V end was cut by 4 bases, the J end by 9 bases, with 11 bases between. CDR1 and CDR2 from the germline V gene are SGDLS and YYNGEE. This CDR3 contains 12 residues. CDR3 DNA sequence: TGTGCCAGCAGCTTACAGGTGGGTGAGCAGTTCTTC. This gives the protein CASSLQVGEQFF.

CDR3 protein: CASSFRETQYF. DNA of the CDR3: TGTGCCAGCAGCTTCCGGGAGACCCAGTACTTC. V is TRBV7-2 and J is TRBJ2-5, with D unresolved. Trimming took off 3 bases at V and 5 bases at J, with 4 bases between the two ends. The CDR3 is made up of 11 amino acids. Germline-derived CDR1 and CDR2 are SGHTA and FQGNSA.

The V and J genes are TRBV2 and TRBJ1-3, with 7 positions matching TRBD1. Unmatched junction bases numbered 13, after V lost 3 bases and J lost 14 bases. The CDR3 runs 14 residues. Looked up from germline, CDR1 is SNHLY and CDR2 is FYNNEI. In DNA form, the CDR3 reads TGTGCCAGCAGTGACTTACAGGGGTTCACCCCGGTATATTTT. Amino acids: CASSDLQGFTPVYF. The variable domain in full, with the rest retrieved from reference TRBV2 and TRBJ1-3, is EPEVTQTPSHQVTQMGQEVILRCVPISNHLYFYWYRQILGQKVEFLVSFYNNEISEKSEIFDDQFSVERPDGSNFTLKIRSTKLEDSAMYFCASSDLQGFTPVYFGEGSWLTVV.

The chain couples TRBV6-5 to TRBJ2-7; the match to TRBD1 covers 7 bases. The CDR3 consists of 15 residues. J was trimmed by 0 bases and V by 8 bases; bases with no gene match: 10. Per germline, CDR1 MNHEY and CDR2 SVGAGI. Here the CDR3 reads CASGQGGESSYEQYF. The CDR3 bases are TGTGCCAGCGGCCAAGGGGGCGAGAGCTCCTACGAGCAGTACTTC.

A single count supports this clone. The chain is built from TRBV7-9 and TRBJ1-3, with unresolved D. With 6 bases removed from V and 0 bases from J, the gap between germline ends came to 15 bases. The CDR3 is 16 residues long. Germline CDR1 reads SEHNR; CDR2 reads FQNEAQ (reference sequence). The CDR3 is CASSRPTGLSGNTIYF. The CDR3 coding sequence is TGTGCCAGCAGTAGGCCGACGGGCCTCTCTGGAAACACCATATATTTT.

CDR3 sequence reads: CASSPRTVPYTEAFF. The CDR3 DNA is TGTGCCAGCAGCCCTAGGACAGTTCCTTACACTGAAGCTTTCTTT. The rearrangement joins TRBV5-6 to TRBJ1-1; weak D call: TRBD1 (6 bases). CDR1 is SGHDT, CDR2 YYEEEE, per germline. Trimming took off 4 bases at V and 3 bases at J, with 16 bases between the two ends. The CDR3 has 15 residues.

V and J are TRBV27 and TRBJ1-5, with D tentatively TRBD1 (5 bases). CDR1 MNHEY and CDR2 SMNVEV come from the germline V gene (reference sequence). The CDR3 totals 15 residues. V was pared by 5 bases and J by 0 bases, with 11 bases between. The CDR3 region is CASSIHGGSNQPQHF. DNA for the CDR3: TGTGCCAGCAGTATCCATGGGGGTAGCAATCAGCCCCAGCATTTT.

The chain recombines TRBV9 with TRBJ2-5, with D possibly matching TRBD1 (5 bases). Germline V gene lookup returns CDR1 SGDLS and CDR2 YYNGEE. Trimming pared 2 bases from V and 2 bases from J, leaving 13 bases between. The length of the CDR3 is 15 residues. CDR3 nucleotide sequence: TGTGCCAGCAGCGTGGACGTGGACAATCAAGAGACCCAGTACTTC. It is translated as CASSVDVDNQETQYF.

The genes are TRBV4-1 and TRBJ2-7, with D perhaps matching TRBD1 or TRBD2 (5 bases each). V gave up 0 bases and J gave up 2 bases, with 17 bases separating them. The germline gives CDR1 MGHRA, CDR2 YSYEKL. The CDR3 spans 17 residues. CDR3 amino acids: CASSQDSSRDRPYEQYF. CDR3 coding DNA: TGCGCCAGCAGCCAAGATTCATCCCGGGACCGACCCTACGAGCAGTACTTC.

This clone was seen more than once but under ten times. Here the CDR3 DNA reads TGTGCCAGCAGTGATTGGAACACCATATATTTT. Translating gives CASSDWNTIYF. The rearrangement uses TRBV2 and TRBJ1-3; D is uncertain. Looked up from germline, CDR1 is SNHLY and CDR2 is FYNNEI. Deletions cut 3 bases from V and 7 bases from J, with 4 bases between. This CDR3 has 11 amino acids.

The V and J genes are TRBV21-1 and TRBJ2-1; TRBD2, the table's D call, lacks a check against the DNA. TRBV21-1 is deemed a pseudogene. CDR3 length equals 14 residues. The CDR3 coding sequence is TGTGCCAGCAGCGGGCGGGGGGGCGTCGATGAGCAGTTCTTC. Its protein product is CASSGRGGVDEQFF.

V is TRBV28 and J is TRBJ2-3; 7 bases are shared with TRBD2. The V segment lost 8 bases and the J segment 6 bases; nucleotides outside the gene matches: 5. Germline loops: CDR1 MDHEN, CDR2 SYDVKM. This CDR3 comprises 12 residues. In DNA form, the CDR3 reads TGTGCCAGCCGGGTCGGGGGGGATACGCAGTATTTT. Protein sequence: CASRVGGDTQYF. Complete variable domain (other parts from reference TRBV28 and TRBJ2-3): DVKVTQSSRYLVKRTGEKVFLECVQDMDHENMFWYRQDPGLGLRLIYFSYDVKMKEKGDIPEGYSVSREKKERFSLILESASTNQTSMYLCASRVGGDTQYFGPGTRLTVL.

V usage is TRBV7-3 and J usage is TRBJ2-3; 10 positions match TRBD2. CDR1 is SGHTA, CDR2 FQGTGA, per germline. Trimming cost V 4 bases and J 1 base; bases outside gene matches: 5. This CDR3 region has 16 residues. CDR3: CASSSRLAGGTDTQYF. In DNA, the CDR3 is TGTGCCAGCAGCTCGCGGCTAGCGGGGGGCACAGATACGCAGTATTTT.

V is TRBV28 and J is TRBJ1-2; unclear D gene. CDR3 length: 12 amino acids. Trimming took 4 bases from V and 6 from J, leaving 9 bases between them. Germline CDR1 MDHEN, CDR2 SYDVKM. In DNA, the CDR3 is TGTGCCAGCAGTTCAACCCCACATGGCTACACCTTC. Amino acids: CASSSTPHGYTF.

This chain links TRBV10-3 with TRBJ2-1; D is perhaps TRBD1 or TRBD2 (5 bases each). This CDR3 has 15 amino acids. V was pared by 6 bases and J by 7 bases, with 19 bases between. Germline CDR1 is ENHRY and CDR2 is SYGVKD. CDR3 nucleotide sequence: TGTGCCATCAGGAACCGGGACGGGCCTAATAATGAGCAGTTCTTC. Its protein product is CAIRNRDGPNNEQFF.

CDR3 sequence reads: CASSYRGSETQYF. In DNA, the CDR3 is TGTGCCAGCAGTTACCGGGGCTCAGAGACCCAGTACTTC. This chain joins TRBV27 and TRBJ2-5; D might be TRBD1 or TRBD2, each matching 5 bases. Trimming shortened V by 4 bases and J by 4 bases, and 10 bases separated the two germline ends. The germline gives CDR1 MNHEY, CDR2 SMNVEV (reference sequence). The CDR3 runs 13 residues.

V is TRBV7-9 and J is TRBJ1-1, with 10 nucleotides matching TRBD1. Germline-derived CDR1 and CDR2 are SEHNR and FQNEAQ (reference sequence). The V segment lost 6 bases and the J segment 4 bases; nucleotides outside the gene matches: 8. The CDR3 spans 15 residues. CDR3 sequence reads: CASRQARDRGTEAFF. The CDR3 DNA sequence: TGTGCCAGCAGACAGGCTAGGGACAGGGGCACTGAAGCTTTCTTT.

This clone was seen once. The rearrangement joins TRBV23-1 to TRBJ2-7; D is perhaps TRBD2 (6 bases). TRBV23-1 is an ORF, with its function uncertain. This CDR3 region has 15 residues. V lost 0 bases and J lost 4, with 13 bases in between. CDR3: CASSQSEGKGYEQYF. For the CDR3, the DNA is TGCGCCAGCAGTCAATCGGAGGGTAAAGGTTACGAGCAGTACTTC.

The chain carries TRBV11-3 and TRBJ2-7; tentatively, D is TRBD1 (6 bases). CDR3 length equals 15 residues. CDR1 is SGHNT, CDR2 YENEEA, per germline. Trimming removed 4 bases at V and 7 bases at J, with 20 bases between. The CDR3: CASSSSRTVGTEQYF. The CDR3 DNA reads as TGTGCCAGCAGCTCTTCCAGGACAGTGGGAACGGAGCAGTACTTC.

This clone was seen just once. J is TRBJ2-1 and V is TRBV27, with a tentative D call TRBD2 (6 bases). V was trimmed by 5 bases and J by 6 bases, leaving 14 bases between them. This CDR3 has 14 residues. The germline CDR1 and CDR2 sequences are MNHEY and SMNVEV (reference sequence). CDR3 loop: CASSKGLASNEQFF. DNA for the CDR3: TGTGCCAGCAGTAAGGGACTCGCTTCCAATGAGCAGTTCTTC.

This clone occurred once. The gene calls are TRBV11-3 and TRBJ2-2; D may be TRBD2 (5 bases). The CDR3 has 16 amino acids. V gave up 1 base and J gave up 7 bases, with 16 bases separating them. Germline CDR1 SGHNT, CDR2 YENEEA. The CDR3 DNA sequence: TGTGCCAGCAGCTTAGTCTCAGGAAAACGGGACGGGGAGCTGTTTTTT. Translating it yields CASSLVSGKRDGELFF.

CDR3 bases: TGTGCCACCAGCAGAGGCCAAGCCTGGGAGCAGTACTTC. Residues: CATSRGQAWEQYF. The chain carries TRBV15 and TRBJ2-7, with no clear D. Germline V CDR1 and CDR2: LNHNV, YYDKDF (reference sequence). The CDR3 runs to 13 residues. V lost 1 base to trimming and J lost 7 bases, with 11 bases between them. Based on the CDR3 plus reference TRBV15 and TRBJ2-7, the full variable domain is DAMVIQNPRYQVTQFGKPVTLSCSQTLNHNVMYWYQQKSSQAPKLLFHYYDKDFNNEADTPDNFQSRRPNTSFCFLDIRSPGLGDTAMYLCATSRGQAWEQYFGPGTRLTVT.

This rearrangement joins TRBV2 to TRBJ2-1, with a possible D match to TRBD2 (6 bases). V gave up 7 bases and J gave up 6 bases, with 10 bases separating them. From germline, CDR1 is SNHLY and CDR2 FYNNEI. The CDR3 is 12 residues long. For the CDR3, the DNA is TGTGCCAGCACGGGGGAGCGCAATGAGCAGTTCTTC. This gives the protein CASTGERNEQFF.